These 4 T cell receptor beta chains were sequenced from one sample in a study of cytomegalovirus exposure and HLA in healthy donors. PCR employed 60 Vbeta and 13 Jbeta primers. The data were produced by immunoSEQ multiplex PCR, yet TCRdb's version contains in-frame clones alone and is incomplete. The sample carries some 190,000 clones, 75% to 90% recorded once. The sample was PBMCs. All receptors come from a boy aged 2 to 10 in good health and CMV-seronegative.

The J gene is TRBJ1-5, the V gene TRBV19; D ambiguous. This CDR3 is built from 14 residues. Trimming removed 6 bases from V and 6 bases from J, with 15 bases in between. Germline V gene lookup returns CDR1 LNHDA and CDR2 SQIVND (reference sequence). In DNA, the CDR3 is TGTGCCAGTAGCCCGATGAAGGGAGGTCAGCCCCAGCATTTT. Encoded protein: CASSPMKGGQPQHF.

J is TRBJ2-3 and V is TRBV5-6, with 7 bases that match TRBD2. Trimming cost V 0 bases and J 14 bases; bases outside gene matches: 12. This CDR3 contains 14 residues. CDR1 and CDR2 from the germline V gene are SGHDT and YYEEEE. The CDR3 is CASSLAGGGSAAYF. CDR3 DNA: TGTGCCAGCAGCTTGGCCGGAGGCGGGAGCGCCGCGTATTTT.

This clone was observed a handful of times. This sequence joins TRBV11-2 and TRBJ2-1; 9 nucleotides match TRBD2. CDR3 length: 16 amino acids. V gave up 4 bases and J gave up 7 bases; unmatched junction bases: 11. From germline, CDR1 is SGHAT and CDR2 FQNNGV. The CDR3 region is CASSSGPRGGQNEQFF. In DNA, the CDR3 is TGTGCCAGCAGCTCGGGTCCGCGGGGGGGCCAGAATGAGCAGTTCTTC.

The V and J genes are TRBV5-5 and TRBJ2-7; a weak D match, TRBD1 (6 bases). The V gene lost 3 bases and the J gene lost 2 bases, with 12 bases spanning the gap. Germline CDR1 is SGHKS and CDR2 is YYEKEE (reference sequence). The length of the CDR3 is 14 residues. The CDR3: CASSSWTAAYEQYF. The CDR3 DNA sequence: TGTGCCAGCAGCTCTTGGACAGCAGCCTACGAGCAGTACTTC.